This is a list of T cell receptor beta chains from one sample in a study of blood T cell repertoires in COVID-19. TCRdb's table, derived via immunoSEQ multiplex PCR, lists solely in-frame clones and lacks some. The data contain about 110,000 clones, 80% of them singletons. Sequencing used peripheral blood. These receptors were taken from a man in his 70s with acute or convalescent COVID-19. The CDR3 runs from the conserved cysteine through the conserved F or W. Each record gives: CDR3 protein, CDR3 DNA, J gene, clone size, D gene, V gene, CDR3 length. The D gene is left open where the match is weak. Not every row has a clone size; where given, it reads once, few, many or a size class.

CASSLGLHRGRNTGELFF | TGTGCCAGCAGCTTAGGCCTCCACAGGGGGAGAAACACCGGGGAGCTGTTTTTT | TRBJ2-2 | few | TRBD1 | TRBV11-2 | 18
CASSLTTSTDAGYSPLHF | TGTGCCAGCAGCTTGACCACGTCGACAGACGCGGGATATTCACCCCTCCACTTT | TRBJ1-6 | - | - | TRBV5-8 | 18
CASKFQGMNTEAFF | TGTGCCAGCAAGTTTCAGGGGATGAACACTGAAGCTTTCTTT | TRBJ1-1 | - | - | TRBV2 | 14
CASSAEGVAYEQYF | TGTGCCAGCAGCGCAGAAGGGGTCGCCTACGAGCAGTACTTC | TRBJ2-7 | - | - | TRBV9 | 14
CASEGQGASPLHF | TGTGCCAGTGAGGGCCAGGGGGCTTCACCCCTCCACTTT | TRBJ1-6 | - | TRBD1 | TRBV19 | 13
CASSQDRLGLGTDTQYF | TGCGCCAGCAGCCAAGATAGGTTAGGACTAGGCACAGATACGCAGTATTTT | TRBJ2-3 | - | TRBD2 | TRBV4-3 | 17
CASSFRDRQGRSPLHF | TGTGCCAGCAGCTTTCGGGACCGACAGGGTCGTTCACCCCTCCACTTT | TRBJ1-6 | - | TRBD1 | TRBV5-6 | 16
CASGFLGQGATEAFF | TGTGCTAGTGGTTTCCTGGGACAGGGGGCAACTGAAGCTTTCTTT | TRBJ1-1 | - | TRBD1 | TRBV12-5 | 15
CASSRDSGSGANVLTF | TGTGCCAGCAGCAGGGACAGTGGCTCTGGGGCCAACGTCCTGACTTTC | TRBJ2-6 | - | TRBD1 | TRBV7-2 | 16
CASSTAGGASTEAFF | TGTGCCAGCAGCACCGCAGGGGGCGCGAGCACTGAAGCTTTCTTT | TRBJ1-1 | - | TRBD1 | TRBV7-9 | 15
CASLGLELDTQYF | TGTGCCAGCCTGGGACTAGAATTAGATACGCAGTATTTT | TRBJ2-3 | - | TRBD2 | TRBV5-6 | 13
CASSLGDSSNQPQHF | TGTGCCAGCAGCTTAGGGGACAGTAGCAATCAGCCCCAGCATTTT | TRBJ1-5 | - | TRBD1 | TRBV7-9 | 15
CASSQAGTGGNEKLFF | TGTGCCAGCAGCCAAGCGGGGACAGGGGGAAATGAAAAACTGTTTTTT | TRBJ1-4 | - | TRBD1 | TRBV3-1/TRBV3-2 | 16
CASSLRGVSGELFF | TGCGCCAGCAGCCTGCGGGGGGTTAGCGGGGAGCTGTTTTTT | TRBJ2-2 | once | TRBD2 | TRBV5-1 | 14
CASSLEQGIHNEQFF | TGTGCCAGCAGCTTAGAGCAGGGAATCCACAATGAGCAGTTCTTC | TRBJ2-1 | - | - | TRBV7-6 | 15
CASSLDYGGYTF | TGCGCCAGCAGCTTGGATTATGGCGGCTACACCTTC | TRBJ1-2 | few | - | TRBV5-1 | 12
CASTRGQGSGNTIYF | TGTGCCAGCACCAGGGGACAGGGTAGTGGAAACACCATATATTTT | TRBJ1-3 | - | TRBD1 | TRBV5-6 | 15
CASSLLLAGGLFF | TGTGCCAGCAGTTTATTGCTAGCGGGGGGTCTGTTCTTC | TRBJ2-1 | - | TRBD2 | TRBV27 | 13
CASSELVRNSPLHF | TGTGCCAGCAGTGAATTGGTTCGGAATTCACCCCTCCACTTT | TRBJ1-6 | - | - | TRBV2 | 14
CASSISGLSYNEQFF | TGTGCCAGTAGTATTAGCGGGTTGTCCTACAATGAGCAGTTCTTC | TRBJ2-1 | - | TRBD2 | TRBV19 | 15
CASSLAATTSGNTIYF | TGCGCCAGCAGCTTGGCCGCCACAACCTCTGGAAACACCATATATTTT | TRBJ1-3 | - | - | TRBV5-1 | 16
CASSPSGTEAFF | TGTGCCAGCTCACCTTCGGGCACTGAAGCTTTCTTT | TRBJ1-1 | few | - | TRBV18 | 12
CASSSGEYEQYF | TGTGCCAGCAGCTCAGGGGAGTACGAGCAGTACTTC | TRBJ2-7 | - | - | TRBV7-9 | 12
CASSQEQGTGSPLHF | TGTGCCAGCAGCCAAGAACAGGGTACGGGTTCACCCCTCCACTTT | TRBJ1-6 | - | - | TRBV3-1/TRBV3-2 | 15
CASSQVLSEKLFF | TGTGCCAGCAGCCAAGTTCTTAGTGAAAAACTGTTTTTT | TRBJ1-4 | once | - | TRBV3-1/TRBV3-2 | 13
CAISGGQGFELFF | TGTGCCATCAGTGGGGGACAGGGGTTCGAACTGTTTTTT | TRBJ1-4 | - | TRBD1 | TRBV10-3 | 13
CASSPRVGGPYEQYF | TGTGCCAGCAGCCCTCGGGTGGGGGGTCCCTACGAGCAGTACTTC | TRBJ2-7 | - | - | TRBV7-8 | 15
CASSLGLAGALGSNEQFF | TGTGCCAGCAGCTTGGGACTAGCGGGGGCCTTGGGGTCAAATGAGCAGTTCTTC | TRBJ2-1 | once | TRBD2 | TRBV7-3 | 18
CASSLGGIPDTQYF | TGTGCCAGCAGCTTAGGAGGGATTCCAGATACGCAGTATTTT | TRBJ2-3 | - | - | TRBV11-2 | 14
CASSPDLISGNTIYF | TGTGCCAGCTCCCCAGACTTGATCTCTGGAAACACCATATATTTT | TRBJ1-3 | - | - | TRBV18 | 15
CASTPRQGSTGELFF | TGTGCCAGTACACCGAGACAGGGATCGACCGGGGAGCTGTTTTTT | TRBJ2-2 | - | TRBD1 | TRBV19 | 15
CASSAGTSGGKYQETQYF | TGCGCCAGCAGCGCCGGGACTAGCGGGGGGAAGTACCAAGAGACCCAGTACTTC | TRBJ2-5 | - | TRBD2 | TRBV5-1 | 18
CASSPVSAYNEQFF | TGTGCCAGCTCACCAGTAAGCGCTTACAATGAGCAGTTCTTC | TRBJ2-1 | - | - | TRBV18 | 14
CASSVTGGINYGYTF | TGCGCCAGCAGCGTGACAGGGGGCATTAACTATGGCTACACCTTC | TRBJ1-2 | - | TRBD1 | TRBV5-1 | 15
CASKDSKNSPLHF | TGTGCCAGTAAGGACAGTAAAAATTCACCCCTCCACTTT | TRBJ1-6 | - | - | TRBV19 | 13
CASSYTGGQPQHF | TGTGCCAGCAGTTACACAGGGGGACAGCCCCAGCATTTT | TRBJ1-5 | - | TRBD1 | TRBV6-4 | 13
CASKPSTGAEGEKLFF | TGCGCCAGCAAGCCCTCGACAGGGGCGGAGGGAGAAAAACTGTTTTTT | TRBJ1-4 | few | TRBD1 | TRBV5-1 | 16
CASSTEFRRDGYTF | TGTGCCAGCAGCACCGAGTTTAGGAGGGATGGCTACACCTTC | TRBJ1-2 | few | - | TRBV2 | 14
CASSLGGLAGNTGELFF | TGTGCCAGCAGCTTAGGGGGACTAGCGGGCAACACCGGGGAGCTGTTTTTT | TRBJ2-2 | - | TRBD2 | TRBV7-9 | 17
CASSGQGSPQDETQYF | TGTGCCAGCAGTGGGCAGGGTTCTCCCCAAGATGAGACCCAGTACTTC | TRBJ2-5 | - | - | TRBV2 | 16
CASATGTVDAEAFF | TGTGCCAGCGCGACAGGGACCGTAGACGCTGAAGCTTTCTTT | TRBJ1-1 | - | TRBD1 | TRBV6-5 | 14
CAITSGQDQPQHF | TGTGCCATCACGTCGGGACAAGATCAGCCCCAGCATTTT | TRBJ1-5 | - | - | TRBV10-3 | 13
CASSLEGTGYNLGNSPLHF | TGCGCCAGCAGCTTGGAGGGGACAGGGTATAATCTGGGTAATTCACCCCTCCACTTT | TRBJ1-6 | - | TRBD1 | TRBV5-1 | 19
CASSEQGAAPLHF | TGTGCCAGCAGCGAACAAGGGGCAGCCCCCCTCCACTTT | TRBJ1-6 | many | - | TRBV12-3/TRBV12-4 | 13
CASSRRYRVEDEQYF | TGTGCCAGCAGCCGCCGCTACAGGGTAGAGGACGAGCAGTACTTC | TRBJ2-7 | - | - | TRBV7-2 | 15